The 7 T cell receptor beta chains below all came from one sample that was sequenced in a study of T cell responses to AZD1222 COVID-19 vaccine. Sequencing used immunoSEQ multiplex PCR; TCRdb keeps in-frame clones, though not all of them. The table has about 120,000 clones, about 90% seen once. Sequencing was performed on peripheral blood, taken 28 days after the second AZD1222 dose. The receptors shown here come from an adult who received the AZD1222 COVID-19 vaccine.

The rearrangement joins TRBV29-1 to TRBJ2-1; 12 bases line up with TRBD2. The CDR3 has 15 residues. V was pared by 8 bases and J by 8 bases, with 13 bases of the junction left unmatched. Germline V lookup: CDR1 SQVTM, CDR2 ANQGSEA. The DNA of the CDR3 is TGCAGCATCCACCTCAGACTAGCGGGAGTCCATGAGCAGTTCTTC. Translation: CSIHLRLAGVHEQFF.

The chain combines TRBV25-1 with TRBJ1-2; D is possibly TRBD1 (6 bases). The CDR3 is 14 amino acids. CDR1 is MGHDK, CDR2 SYGVNS, per germline. V gave up 8 bases and J gave up 5 bases, with 18 bases separating them. Written as DNA, the CDR3 is TGTGCCAGCCGGGCGGGGGGCGCATTTTATGGCTACACCTTC. Protein: CASRAGGAFYGYTF.

The rearrangement uses TRBV29-1 and TRBJ2-7; D remains ambiguous. Germline V gives CDR1 SQVTM, CDR2 ANQGSEA. CDR3 size: 11 residues. Written as DNA, the CDR3 is TGCAGTGGGAAGTCAGCCTACGAGCAGTACTTC. Its translation: CSGKSAYEQYF.

The genes are TRBV4-2 and TRBJ2-7, with D perhaps TRBD1 or TRBD2 (6 bases each). The V gene lost 0 bases and the J gene lost 5 bases, with 11 bases spanning the gap. The CDR3 contains 14 residues. Germline V gene lookup returns CDR1 LGHNA and CDR2 YNFKEQ. The CDR3: CASSQDWRGNEQYF. The CDR3 nucleotides are TGTGCCAGCAGCCAAGATTGGAGGGGGAACGAGCAGTACTTC.

This sequence joins TRBV27 and TRBJ2-2, with D perhaps matching TRBD1 (6 bases). Germline V gene sequence: CDR1 MNHEY, CDR2 SMNVEV (reference sequence). The CDR3 spans 16 residues. Between the trimmed V and J ends, which lost 6 bases and 4 bases, there was a span of 18 bases. CDR3 sequence reads: CASSPGHLRGTGELFF. The CDR3 bases are TGTGCCAGCAGCCCGGGACATCTTCGGGGCACCGGGGAGCTGTTTTTT.

This sequence joins TRBV19 and TRBJ2-5, with 7 bases matching TRBD2. This CDR3 has 12 residues. V lost 3 bases, J lost 5 bases, and 0 bases stayed unmatched. In germline, CDR1 is LNHDA, CDR2 SQIVND (reference sequence). The CDR3 loop is CASSMGGETQYF. DNA for the CDR3: TGTGCCAGTAGTATGGGAGGGGAGACCCAGTACTTC. Drawing the rest from reference TRBV19 and TRBJ2-5, the complete variable domain is DGGITQSPKYLFRKEGQNVTLSCEQNLNHDAMYWYRQDPGQGLRLIYYSQIVNDFQKGDIAEGYSVSREKKESFPLTVTSAQKNPTAFYLCASSMGGETQYFGPGTRLLVL.

The chain combines TRBV12-5 with TRBJ1-6, with TRBD1 identical over 7 bases. The CDR3 runs to 19 residues. The germline gives CDR1 LGHNT, CDR2 FRNRAP. The trim removed 3 bases at V and 0 bases at J, leaving 11 bases unmatched. The CDR3 bases are TGTGCTAGTGGTTTTCGAGTCGGACAGGCGACCTCCTATAATTCACCCCTCCACTTT. It translates to CASGFRVGQATSYNSPLHF. Full variable domain (rest looked up from reference TRBV12-5 and TRBJ1-6): DARVTQTPRHKVTEMGQEVTMRCQPILGHNTVFWYRQTMMQGLELLAYFRNRAPLDDSGMPKDRFSAEMPDATLATLKIQPSEPRDSAVYFCASGFRVGQATSYNSPLHFGNGTRLTVT.